A single sample is the source of the 5 T cell receptor beta chains below, sequenced in a study of T cells in Graves' hyperthyroidism and ophthalmopathy. Amplified TCR beta CDR3 regions derived from RNA transcripts. An initial round of RT-PCR targeting the TCR CDR3 relied on the HTBI primer set. TCRdb fed the multiplex PCR reads into MiXCR, producing one record per CDR3 protein. The table has 550,000 to 600,000 distinct CDR3 sequences, over 15% seen once; the top ten hold approximately 18%. Sequencing used blood. The receptor source for this set is a woman under 30 with Graves' hyperthyroidism.

This clonotype was seen a single time. A clone one base away is much larger, so this may be a read error. The CDR3, as DNA: TGCGCCAGCAGGCTAGCGAGTTCCTCCTACAATGAGCAGTTCTTC. Its translation: CASRLASSSYNEQFF. This rearrangement joins TRBV5-1 to TRBJ2-1; D possibly corresponds to TRBD2 (6 bases). V shed 5 bases and J shed 0 bases, with 12 bases lying between them. This CDR3 is built from 15 residues. Germline assignment: CDR1 SGHRS and CDR2 YFSETQ. Looking up the rest from reference TRBV5-1 and TRBJ2-1 gives the full variable domain: KAGVTQTPRYLIKTRGQQVTLSCSPISGHRSVSWYQQTPGQGLQFLFEYFSETQRNKGNFPGRFSGRQFSNSRSEMNVSTLELGDSALYLCASRLASSSYNEQFFGPGTRLTVL.

This clonotype was recorded many times. V gene TRBV20-1 combines with J gene TRBJ1-1; D might be TRBD1 (5 bases). The germline V gene encodes CDR1 DFQATT and CDR2 SNEGSKA (reference sequence). V dropped 0 bases and J dropped 3 bases, with 11 bases sitting between them. The CDR3 length is 14 residues. In nucleotides, the CDR3 is TGCAGTGCTAGAGACCCGGGCAGGGACACTGAAGCTTTCTTT. It encodes CSARDPGRDTEAFF.

The chain carries TRBV7-9 and TRBJ1-4, with D possibly being TRBD1 (5 bases). The CDR3 is 17 residues long. Trimming shortened V by 3 bases and J by 0 bases, and 14 bases separated the two germline ends. CDR1 SEHNR and CDR2 FQNEAQ come from the germline V gene (reference sequence). CDR3 nucleotides: TGTGCCAGCAGCTTCTACGGGGGGGAAGCAACTAATGAAAAACTGTTTTTT. As protein: CASSFYGGEATNEKLFF.

This clonotype showed up many times. V gene TRBV20-1 combines with J gene TRBJ2-2; D is perhaps TRBD1 (6 bases). Germline V gives CDR1 DFQATT, CDR2 SNEGSKA (reference sequence). The CDR3 is made up of 14 amino acids. Trimming took 4 bases from V and 3 from J, leaving 12 bases between them. As DNA, the CDR3 is TGCAGTGCTAAACAGGGAGCGGACACCGGGGAGCTGTTTTTT. It yields the protein CSAKQGADTGELFF.

The V and J genes are TRBV20-1 and TRBJ2-1; TRBD2 aligns across 8 bases. V trimming: 5 bases; J trimming: 6 bases; junction bases outside the gene matches: 18. Germline CDR1 reads DFQATT; CDR2 reads SNEGSKA (reference sequence). The CDR3 extends over 17 amino acids. The CDR3 region is CSAPTHQYGRAANEQFF. In DNA form, the CDR3 reads TGCAGTGCTCCCACCCATCAATACGGGAGGGCCGCCAATGAGCAGTTCTTC.